The 6 T cell receptor beta chains below were found in one sample sequenced in a study of beta chain features in type 1 diabetes. The whole isolated RNA underwent reverse transcription, so sequencing captured expressed TCRB transcripts. The repertoire was sequenced with immunoSEQ multiplex PCR; TCRdb's copy has only in-frame clones and lacks some. Here the sample spans 680,000 or so clones, roughly 15% being singletons. Sequencing input: naive CD4+ T cells from blood. The receptors come from a man aged 18 to 29 in good health.

V usage is TRBV27 and J usage is TRBJ2-7; either TRBD1 or TRBD2 may supply D (5 bases each). CDR1 and CDR2 from the germline V gene are MNHEY and SMNVEV (reference sequence). The CDR3 extends over 15 amino acids. V was trimmed by 3 bases and J by 5 bases, leaving 17 bases between them. The CDR3 loop is CASSFFGTLRDEQYF. The DNA for the CDR3 is TGTGCCAGCAGTTTTTTTGGGACGCTCCGGGACGAGCAGTACTTC.

The chain recombines TRBV12-2 with TRBJ1-5; the D call TRBD1 from the table was never checked on the DNA. TRBV12-2 is a recognized pseudogene. The CDR3 is made up of 16 amino acids. The CDR3 protein is CASRLAWRTGRQPQHF. In DNA form, the CDR3 reads TGTGCAAGTCGCTTAGCGTGGAGGACAGGGCGTCAGCCCCAGCATTTT.

The J gene is TRBJ1-6, the V gene TRBV5-1; no firm D call. V was clipped by 7 bases and J by 10 bases, with 3 bases between them. In germline, CDR1 is SGHRS, CDR2 YFSETQ. The CDR3 runs to 9 residues. CDR3 sequence (DNA): TGCGCCAGCGGGTCACCCCTCCACTTT. This encodes CASGSPLHF. Based on the CDR3 plus reference TRBV5-1 and TRBJ1-6, the full variable domain is KAGVTQTPRYLIKTRGQQVTLSCSPISGHRSVSWYQQTPGQGLQFLFEYFSETQRNKGNFPGRFSGRQFSNSRSEMNVSTLELGDSALYLCASGSPLHFGNGTRLTVT.

This chain uses TRBV19 with TRBJ1-1, with D perhaps matching TRBD1 (6 bases). The germline CDR1 and CDR2 sequences are LNHDA and SQIVND (reference sequence). The CDR3 contains 14 residues. Trimming took 5 bases from V and 1 from J, leaving 11 bases between them. The CDR3 sequence is CASSSPGQNTEAFF. DNA for the CDR3: TGTGCCAGTAGTTCACCGGGACAGAACACTGAAGCTTTCTTT.

This clone was observed a few times. J is TRBJ1-5 and V is TRBV19; 7 nucleotides align to TRBD1. V trimming: 5 bases; J trimming: 6 bases; junction bases outside the gene matches: 19. CDR1 is LNHDA and CDR2 is SQIVND in the germline V gene (reference sequence). The CDR3 has 18 amino acids. This CDR3 is CASSLRGTEQTGGQPQHF. Written as DNA, the CDR3 is TGTGCCAGTAGTCTACGAGGGACAGAGCAAACGGGAGGTCAGCCCCAGCATTTT.

This clone was detected only a few times. This chain links TRBV29-1 with TRBJ2-5; TRBD2 might be the D (6 bases). The end of the DNA aligns better with TRBJ2-7, so the J call may be wrong. The length of the CDR3 is 14 residues. Germline CDR1 SQVTM, CDR2 ANQGSEA. The CDR3 region has the DNA TGCAGCGTTGAGGGTCGGGGGTCTCCCTACGAGCAGTACTTC. Encoded protein: CSVEGRGSPYEQYF.